This TCR beta chain was obtained from a study of cytomegalovirus exposure and HLA in healthy donors. Whole-study context: From donors who were HLA-typed, an early data release held 75 million to 85 million unique TCRs. Study conclusions and caveats: The study dropped some indistinguishable V segments, TRBV6-2 and TRBV6-3 among them. Both high specificity and high sensitivity reportedly marked the classifier's diagnosis of cytomegalovirus status.

Primers included in the PCR were 60 Vbeta and 13 Jbeta primers. The assay was immunoSEQ multiplex PCR, and TCRdb's table has in-frame clones only and misses some. The repertoire consists of about 170,000 clones, with roughly 80% occurring once and the leading ten covering about 0.8%. Details on this clone: The antigen remains unidentified.

The V gene end was trimmed by 6 bases and the J gene end by 4 bases; junction bases not matched to a gene: 6. CDR3 size: 14 residues. Germline CDR1 and CDR2: MNHEY and SVGAGI. This rearrangement joins TRBV6-5 to TRBJ1-2, with 9 bases identical to TRBD1. The receptor comes from a woman aged 18-30 years in good health and CMV-seronegative. What was sequenced was PBMCs. CDR3 loop: CASRTGGSIYGYTF. In DNA form, the CDR3 reads TGTGCCAGCAGGACAGGGGGTTCGATCTATGGCTACACCTTC.